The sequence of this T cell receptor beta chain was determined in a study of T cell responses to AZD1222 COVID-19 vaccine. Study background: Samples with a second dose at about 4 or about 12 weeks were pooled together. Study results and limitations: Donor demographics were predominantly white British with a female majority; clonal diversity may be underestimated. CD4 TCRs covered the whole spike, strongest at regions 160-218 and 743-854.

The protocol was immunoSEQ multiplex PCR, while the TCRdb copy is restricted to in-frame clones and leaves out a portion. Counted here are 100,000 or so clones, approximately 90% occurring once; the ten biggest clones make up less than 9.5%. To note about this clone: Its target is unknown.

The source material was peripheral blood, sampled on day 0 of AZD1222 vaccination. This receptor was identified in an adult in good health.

CDR3 sequence reads: CASSPGTGNNQPQHF. CDR3 DNA: TGTGCCAGCAGTCCTGGGACAGGGAACAATCAGCCCCAGCATTTT. This sequence joins TRBV5-4 and TRBJ1-5; 9 bases match TRBD1. The CDR3 is 15 residues long. Per the germline V gene, CDR1 is SGHNT and CDR2 is YYREEE (reference sequence). V shed 5 bases, J shed 3 bases, and the junction held 6 bases outside the gene matches.